These 28 T cell receptor beta chains originate from one sample sequenced in a study of T cells expressing NK-cell markers. Following a re-call of the 5' RACE reads, TCRdb has one entry per CDR3 protein and lacks DNA. This sample's clone table lists 500,000 or so distinct CDR3 sequences. Sequenced: blood T cells: a sorted CD56 or NKG2C T cell subset, CD4+ or CD8+ T cells, or bulk PBMC T cells (not recorded which). The receptors stem from a young man in good health.

V usage is TRBV4-1 and J usage is TRBJ2-1; the TCRdb D gene call, TRBD2, has no DNA to confirm it. Germline V gives CDR1 MGHRA, CDR2 YSYEKL. This CDR3 spans 16 amino acids. CDR3: CASSQVGTSRYNEQFF.

The chain recombines TRBV12-5 with TRBJ2-3; TCRdb proposes TRBD1, but this gene call is untestable without DNA. Germline V gene data show CDR1 as LGHNT and CDR2 as FRNRAP. CDR3 length: 18 residues. The CDR3 region is CASGFRLGGDYSTDTQYF.

V is TRBV5-1 and J is TRBJ2-6; as DNA is missing, the TRBD1 call by TCRdb cannot be tested. The CDR3 loop spans 20 amino acids. Germline V lookup: CDR1 SGHRS, CDR2 YFSETQ. CDR3 region: CASSLYPPTLQGSGANVLTF.

V is TRBV12-3 or TRBV12-4 and J is TRBJ2-2. The CDR3 length is 15 residues. CDR3 residues: CASSFKGEGTGELFF.

This rearrangement joins TRBV18 to TRBJ2-5; lacking DNA, the TRBD1 call made by TCRdb goes unchecked. Germline CDR1 KGHSH, CDR2 LQKENI. The CDR3 loop spans 14 amino acids. The CDR3 reads CASSPYNREETQYF.

CDR3 sequence reads: CASSPNGPDTLGDTQYF. This chain joins TRBV6-1 and TRBJ2-3. In germline, CDR1 is MNHNS, CDR2 SASEGT. The CDR3 has 17 amino acids.

The V and J genes are TRBV2 and TRBJ2-7; without DNA, the TCRdb call of TRBD2 cannot be checked. Germline V gene data show CDR1 as SNHLY and CDR2 as FYNNEI. The CDR3 is 18 amino acids. CDR3 sequence: CASSPNGQGLAGSYEQYF.

CDR3 protein: CASSSRQGASGGSTDTQYF. This chain joins TRBV5-1 and TRBJ2-3; without DNA, the TCRdb call of TRBD1 cannot be checked. Germline V gives CDR1 SGHRS, CDR2 YFSETQ. The CDR3 is 19 amino acids.

The V call is TRBV20-1, the J call TRBJ2-1; without DNA, the TCRdb call of TRBD1 cannot be checked. This CDR3 is 16 amino acids long. Germline values: CDR1 DFQATT, CDR2 SNEGSKA (reference sequence). The CDR3: CSASLTGTYKNNEQFF.

The CDR3 region is CASRQGVRDEQYF. V gene TRBV7-9 combines with J gene TRBJ2-7; the D call from TCRdb, TRBD1, cannot be confirmed without DNA. This CDR3 is 13 amino acids long. The germline gives CDR1 SEHNR, CDR2 FQNEAQ (reference sequence).

The chain is built from TRBV29-1 and TRBJ2-3; TCRdb designates TRBD1, a call that cannot be tested without DNA. The CDR3 sequence is 13 residues long. Germline-derived CDR1 and CDR2 are SQVTM and ANQGSEA. The CDR3 region is CSVEEQGTDTQYF.

The CDR3 is CSVRASGVIVFF. The genes are TRBV29-1 and TRBJ2-1; TCRdb outputs TRBD2, but without DNA this stays unchecked. The CDR3 covers 12 residues. Per germline, CDR1 SQVTM and CDR2 ANQGSEA.

The chain recombines TRBV4-2 with TRBJ2-1; lacking DNA, the TRBD2 call made by TCRdb goes unchecked. The CDR3 loop spans 16 amino acids. Germline lookup yields CDR1 LGHNA and CDR2 YNFKEQ. The CDR3 protein is CASSQAPRVLSNEQFF.

The chain is built from TRBV7-3 and TRBJ2-6; TCRdb selects TRBD1, and the lack of DNA leaves this call unchecked. Germline V gene sequence: CDR1 SGHTA, CDR2 FQGTGA. This CDR3 comprises 16 residues. The CDR3: CASSLGPTSGANVLTF.

The chain is built from TRBV20-1 and TRBJ2-7; lacking DNA, the TRBD2 call made by TCRdb goes unchecked. The CDR3 contains 11 residues. CDR1 and CDR2 from the germline V gene are DFQATT and SNEGSKA (reference sequence). CDR3 amino acids: CSAGRGHEQYF.

The V and J genes are TRBV11-2 and TRBJ1-6; with no DNA, the TCRdb D assignment of TRBD1 cannot be verified. CDR1 and CDR2 from the germline V gene are SGHAT and FQNNGV. The CDR3 sequence is 14 residues long. This CDR3 is CASSEVVREPALHF.

V gene TRBV5-6 combines with J gene TRBJ2-5. In germline, CDR1 is SGHDT, CDR2 YYEEEE. This CDR3 is built from 13 residues. CDR3 residues: CASSLGVKETQYF.

V usage is TRBV3-1 and J usage is TRBJ2-1; lacking DNA, the TRBD2 call made by TCRdb goes unchecked. This CDR3 is 16 amino acids long. The germline V gene encodes CDR1 LGHDT and CDR2 YNNKEL (reference sequence). This CDR3 is CATDPIAGGALREQFF.

V gene TRBV3-1 combines with J gene TRBJ2-5. CDR3 length: 13 residues. Germline assignment: CDR1 LGHDT and CDR2 YNNKEL (reference sequence). CDR3: CASTPFGRETQYF.

The chain recombines TRBV7-2 with TRBJ2-7. CDR1 SGHTA and CDR2 FQGNSA come from the germline V gene. This CDR3 region has 12 residues. CDR3 sequence: CASSLTWREQYF.

This sequence joins TRBV19 and TRBJ2-1. CDR1 and CDR2 from the germline V gene are LNHDA and SQIVND (reference sequence). The CDR3 contains 14 residues. The CDR3: CASSIEHWNNEQFF.

The CDR3 loop is CASSLKPGHTQYF. The chain couples TRBV7-2 to TRBJ2-3; TCRdb proposes TRBD1, but this gene call is untestable without DNA. The germline gives CDR1 SGHTA, CDR2 FQGNSA. The CDR3 consists of 13 residues.

CDR3 loop: CASRDGPPSYEQYF. The J gene is TRBJ2-7, the V gene TRBV10-2; TCRdb names TRBD1, which stays unverified in the absence of DNA. This CDR3 has 14 amino acids. Germline V CDR1 and CDR2: WSHSY, SAAADI.

V gene TRBV20-1 combines with J gene TRBJ2-5; TCRdb designates TRBD2, a call that cannot be tested without DNA. This CDR3 is 17 amino acids long. Germline V lookup: CDR1 DFQATT, CDR2 SNEGSKA (reference sequence). The chain's CDR3 is CSARKPGLAGVGETQYF.

This sequence joins TRBV6-2 or TRBV6-3 and TRBJ1-5; TCRdb picks TRBD1, but there is no DNA to check that call. The CDR3 runs to 14 residues. The V gene's germline CDR1 is MNHEY and CDR2 SVGEGT. The CDR3 loop reads CASRDRGAGQPQHF.

The chain links TRBV9 to TRBJ1-3; checking the TCRdb D call of TRBD1 is not possible without DNA. CDR1 and CDR2 (germline): SGDLS, YYNGEE. This CDR3 comprises 17 residues. CDR3 in amino acids: CASSVFPGGRSGNTIYF.

The chain couples TRBV12-3 or TRBV12-4 to TRBJ2-1; TCRdb's D call, TRBD1, is unchecked because there is no DNA. This CDR3 spans 15 amino acids. The CDR3 sequence is CASTLGQAQGNEQFF.

The V gene is TRBV2, the J gene TRBJ2-5. CDR1 and CDR2 from the germline V gene are SNHLY and FYNNEI. The CDR3 length is 14 residues. The CDR3 loop is CASGWSGSRETQYF.